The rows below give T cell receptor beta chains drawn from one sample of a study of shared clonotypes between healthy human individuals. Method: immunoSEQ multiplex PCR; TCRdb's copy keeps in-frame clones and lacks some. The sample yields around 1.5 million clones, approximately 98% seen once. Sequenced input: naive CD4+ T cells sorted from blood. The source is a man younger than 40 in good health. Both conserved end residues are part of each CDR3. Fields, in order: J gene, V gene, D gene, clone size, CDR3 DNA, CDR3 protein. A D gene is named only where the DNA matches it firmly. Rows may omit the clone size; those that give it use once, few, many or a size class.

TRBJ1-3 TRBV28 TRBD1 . TGTGCCAGCACCCCGGGACAGGCCTTCTTAAACACCATATATTTT CASTPGQAFLNTIYF
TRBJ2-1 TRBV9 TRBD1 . TGTGCCAGCAGCGTAGGCGGACAGGGGAGGAATGAGCAGTTCTTC CASSVGGQGRNEQFF
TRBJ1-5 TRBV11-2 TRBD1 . TGTGCCAGCAGCGTCACAGGGGATCAGCCCCAGCATTTT CASSVTGDQPQHF
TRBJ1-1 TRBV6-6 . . TGTGCCAGCGGGGGACGGTGGACTGAAGCTTTCTTT CASGGRWTEAFF
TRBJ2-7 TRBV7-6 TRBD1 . TGTGCCAGCAGCTCAAACCCGGGACAGGGTTCCGACGAGCAGTACTTC CASSSNPGQGSDEQYF
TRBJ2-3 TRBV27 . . TGTGCCAGCAGGGGACGGCATAGCACAGATACGCAGTATTTT CASRGRHSTDTQYF
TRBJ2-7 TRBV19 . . TGTGCCAGTAGTTGGGCGGGGAGCTCCTACGAGCAGTACTTC CASSWAGSSYEQYF
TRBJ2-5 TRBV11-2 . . TGTGCCAGCAGCTTAGCTCTAACTCAAGAGACCCAGTACTTC CASSLALTQETQYF
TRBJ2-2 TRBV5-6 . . TGTGCCAGCAGCGGGACGGGGCTCGGCCCCGGGGAGCTGTTTTTT CASSGTGLGPGELFF
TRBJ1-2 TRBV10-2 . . TGCGCCAGCAGTAAGAACAGGAACTATGGCTACACCTTC CASSKNRNYGYTF
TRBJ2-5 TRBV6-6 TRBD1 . TGTGCCAGCAGTCGGGACAGCCTGGCCCAGTACTTC CASSRDSLAQYF
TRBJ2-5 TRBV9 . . TGTGCCAGCAGCGTCTCGGAAGGACGGTGGGGGGAGACCCAGTACTTC CASSVSEGRWGETQYF
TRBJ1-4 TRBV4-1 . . TGCGCCAGCAGCCAAGAATCACGAGGGGGTGAAAAACTGTTTTTT CASSQESRGGEKLFF
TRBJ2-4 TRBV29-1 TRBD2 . TGCAGCGTTGCTAGCGGTCTAGCCAAAAACATTCAGTACTTC CSVASGLAKNIQYF
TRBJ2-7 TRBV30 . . TGTGCCTGGAAAGCTCGGGTCCGTACCTACGAGCAGTACTTC CAWKARVRTYEQYF
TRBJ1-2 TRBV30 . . TGTGCCTGGATCAGAGGGAGCTATGGCTACACCTTC CAWIRGSYGYTF
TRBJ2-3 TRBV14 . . TGTGCCAGCAGCCAAGATTCGGTCTTTCCCGATACGCAGTATTTT CASSQDSVFPDTQYF
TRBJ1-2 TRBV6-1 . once TGTGCCAGCAGTGGCTACACCTTC CASSGYTF
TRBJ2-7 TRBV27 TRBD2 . TGTGCCAGCAGCCTTTTGGGCGGGAGCTACGAGCAGTACTTC CASSLLGGSYEQYF
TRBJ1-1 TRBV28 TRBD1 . TGTGCCAGCAGTTTATTCAGGACAGGGTCATCCACTGAAGCTTTCTTT CASSLFRTGSSTEAFF
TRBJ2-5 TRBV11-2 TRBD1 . TGTGCCAGCAGTTACGGGACAGGGGTAAAAGAGACCCAGTACTTC CASSYGTGVKETQYF
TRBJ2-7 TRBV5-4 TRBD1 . TGTGCCAGCAGCTTGGCCGCGTGGGACAGGGGGGACGAGCAGTACTTC CASSLAAWDRGDEQYF
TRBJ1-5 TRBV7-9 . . TGTGCCAGCAGCTTATCTCGGAGAGGGTCGCCCAATCAGCCCCAGCATTTT CASSLSRRGSPNQPQHF
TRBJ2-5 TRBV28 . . TGTGCGACTGGGCCCCTTGCCACCCAGTACTTC CATGPLATQYF
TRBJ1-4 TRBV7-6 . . TGTGCCAGCAGCTCCCTACCTCCTACTGCAACTAATGAAAAACTGTTTTTT CASSSLPPTATNEKLFF
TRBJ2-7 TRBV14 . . TGTGCCAGCAGCCCCCAGGGAGTTGACTACGAGCAGTACTTC CASSPQGVDYEQYF
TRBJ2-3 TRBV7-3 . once TGTGCCAGCAGCTCTTTGCTTCGCGGGGCCCATGTTGGTACGCAGTATTTT CASSSLLRGAHVGTQYF
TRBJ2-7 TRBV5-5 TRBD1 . TGTGCCAGCAGCACGGGACAGATGGCCTACGAGCAGTACTTC CASSTGQMAYEQYF
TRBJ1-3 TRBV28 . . TGTGCCAGCAGTCACCCGGGACCGGGGAACACCATATATTTT CASSHPGPGNTIYF
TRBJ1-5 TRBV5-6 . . TGTGCCAGCAGCAAAGACAGGACGAGTGGCAATCAGCCCCAGCATTTT CASSKDRTSGNQPQHF
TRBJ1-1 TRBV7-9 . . TGTGCCAGCAGCTTAACCGTGAACACTGAAGCTTTCTTT CASSLTVNTEAFF
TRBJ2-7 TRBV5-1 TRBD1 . TGCGCCAGCAGCTCACGGGACAGGGAGTTGAAGCAGTACTTC CASSSRDRELKQYF
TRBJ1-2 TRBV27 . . TGTGCCAGCAGTTTAAAGGCTGGCCTTGGTGGCTACACCTTC CASSLKAGLGGYTF
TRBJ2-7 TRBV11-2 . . TGTGCCAGCAGCTTTGACTACAACTCCCACGAGCAGTACTTC CASSFDYNSHEQYF
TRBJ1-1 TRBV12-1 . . TGTGCCAGCAGCAAGGACAGAACGAACACTGAAGCTTTCTTT CASSKDRTNTEAFF
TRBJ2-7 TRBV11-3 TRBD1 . TGTGCCAGCAGCTTAGGGACAGGCCCCTACGAGCAGTACTTC CASSLGTGPYEQYF
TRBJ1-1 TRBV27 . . TGTGCCAGCAGTTCCGGGATAGGATTAGTTAGGGAAGCTTTCTTT CASSSGIGLVREAFF
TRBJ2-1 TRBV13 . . TGTGCCAGCAGCTTATTGCTAGCCCCAGTCGAGACGAGGTACAATGAGCAGTTCTTC CASSLLLAPVETRYNEQFF
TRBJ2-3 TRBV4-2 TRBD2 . TGTGCCAGCAGCCGCGAAGACTTAGCGGGAGCATCAGATACGCAGTATTTT CASSREDLAGASDTQYF
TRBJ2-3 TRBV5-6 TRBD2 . TGTGCCAGCAGCCAACTGCCTAGCGGAAGCACAGATACGCAGTATTTT CASSQLPSGSTDTQYF
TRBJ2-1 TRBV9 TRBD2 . TGTGCCAGCAGCCCTAGCGGGAGCAGTTATGAGCAGTTCTTC CASSPSGSSYEQFF
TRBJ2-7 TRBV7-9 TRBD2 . TGTGCCAGCAGCCCTAAAGGCCCGGGACTAGCGGGAGGCGAGCAGTACTTC CASSPKGPGLAGGEQYF
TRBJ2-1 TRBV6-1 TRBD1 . TGTGCCAGCAGTACAGGGGGAATTGGTGAGCAGTTCTTC CASSTGGIGEQFF
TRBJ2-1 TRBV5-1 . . TGCGCCAGCAGCTTGGCGGTGCAGGCAGGGTCATACAATGAGCAGTTCTTC CASSLAVQAGSYNEQFF
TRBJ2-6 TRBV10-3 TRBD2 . TGTGCCATCGGTCCGGGACTAGCACTTGGGGCCAACGTCCTGACTTTC CAIGPGLALGANVLTF
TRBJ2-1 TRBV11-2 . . TGTGCCAGCAGACACGACAGATATTTACATAGAAATGAGCAGTTCTTC CASRHDRYLHRNEQFF
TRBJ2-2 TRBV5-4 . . TGTGCCAGCAGCCGTGCTGCGGGCCCGACGAACACCGGGGAGCTGTTTTTT CASSRAAGPTNTGELFF
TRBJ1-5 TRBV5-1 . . TGCGCCAGCAGCATCGACAGGAACAATCAGCCCCAGCATTTT CASSIDRNNQPQHF
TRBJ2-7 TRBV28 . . TGTGCCAGCAGCCCGACCCCAGCCTACGAGCAGTACTTC CASSPTPAYEQYF
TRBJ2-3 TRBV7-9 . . TGTGCCAGCAGCCCCTCACTTGGTACGCAGTATTTT CASSPSLGTQYF
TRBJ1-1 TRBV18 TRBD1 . TGTGCCAGCTCACCAGATCCGAGGGACAGGAACACTGAAGCTTTCTTT CASSPDPRDRNTEAFF
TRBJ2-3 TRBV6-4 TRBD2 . TGTGCCAGCAGTGATAATCCTAGCGGGAGTATCACAGATACGCAGTATTTT CASSDNPSGSITDTQYF
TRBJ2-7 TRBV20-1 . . TGCAGTGCTAGTTTTATACACGAGCAGTACTTC CSASFIHEQYF
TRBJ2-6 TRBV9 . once TGTGCCAGCAGCGCCACCTCTGGGGCCAACGTCCTGACTTTC CASSATSGANVLTF
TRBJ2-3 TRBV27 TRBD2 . TGTGCCAGCAGTCCAACCCCAATAGTAGCGGGAGGGCCAGATACGCAGTATTTT CASSPTPIVAGGPDTQYF
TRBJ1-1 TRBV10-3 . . TGTGCCATCACATTGTCAGGGGACACTGAAGCTTTCTTT CAITLSGDTEAFF